This TCR beta chain derives from a study of identical twins listed by TCRdb under 2016. About the full investigation: The study deep-sequenced TCR alpha and beta repertoires from monozygotic twins, unrelated adults of various ages and cord blood to test whether fetal clonotypes persist. Replicate twin experiments were performed at different times using different library preparation protocols to rule out contamination. Study-level results and caveats: Because the same donors could not be followed over many years, conclusions were based on cross-sectional statistical analysis. Fewer insertions were carried by abundant cord blood beta clonotypes; a weaker similar trend was observed in young adult naive repertoires, while no such trend was observed in memory repertoires. Invariant T cells such as MAIT and iNKT could partly confound zero-insertion analyses, although diverse VJ usage argued against such confounding for most clonotypes. A weaker excess of twin sharing was found in beta out-of-frame sequences because the signal-to-noise ratio was lowered by fewer shared sequences. In monozygotic twins, out-of-frame TCR alpha sharing was systematically underestimated by recombination models, although the models agreed with sharing between unrelated individuals. Out-of-frame TCR alpha sequences shared between twins showed an excess of low generation-probability sequences compared with coincidental sharing between unrelated individuals.

Trimming takes 1 base from V and 11 bases from J, and the germline ends sit 7 bases apart. The germline V gene encodes CDR1 SGHDN and CDR2 FVKESK. Reading from cysteine to phenylalanine, the CDR3 counts 11 amino acids. The read is trimmed to its CDR3 DNA, 33 bases read in frame from base 1. For this clonotype: Its target antigen remains unknown. Base qualities were left out, and no much larger clone turns up one base away.

Every donor in the study was a healthy Caucasian. Library method: 5' RACE. Sequenced using an Illumina HiSeq 2000. Template switching added a universal primer binding site, and the final cDNA carried a unique molecular identifier that allowed TCR cDNA molecules to be counted accurately. Specific primers in the conserved constant-segment region were used to synthesize first-strand cDNA for TCR alpha and beta chains. To control for contamination, each cDNA library was double barcoded with a SMART-Mk sample barcode plus Illumina barcodes. TruSeq adapter sequences and Illumina sample barcodes were added in two successive PCR steps. The Illumina HiSeq platform was used with custom primers to sequence TCR alpha and beta cDNA libraries. As for the original processing: Unique molecular identifiers were extracted from raw reads with MiGEC, and CDR3 positions were determined with MiXCR. Recombination models were inferred per individual with the repgenHMM and IGoR tools using an EM algorithm. Shared clonotype analysis was performed with the tcR package in R, normalizing sharing by the product of cloneset sizes. To study raw recombination free of thymic and clonal selection effects, out-of-frame nonproductive sequences were analyzed. TCRdb reprocessed the public reads (quality trimming at Q25 with fastp, clone calling with MiXCR) and kept in-frame beta chains. Each entry is one CDR3 protein sequence, shown with its most common DNA and genes. The authors' filters were not applied to this entry. For this sample the table gives 1.5 million to 2 million distinct CDR3 sequences, of which under 35% were detected only once. Over 0.25% of the sample is in the top ten clones.

What was sequenced was cord blood. The chain uses TRBV14 and TRBJ2-3; the D gene assignment is ambiguous. The clonotype was recovered from a newborn girl in good health. The nucleotides read TGTGCCAGCAGCCAAGGGGTCGGGCAGTATTTT. The translation is CASSQGVGQYF.